This TCR beta chain originates from a study of blood T cell repertoires in COVID-19. Study overall: COVID-19 samples from acute and convalescent phases originated in the United States, Italy and Spain. The cDNA or gDNA used as material had been derived from T cells, B-cell-depleted T cells, or PBMCs.

Libraries were prepared by immunoSEQ multiplex PCR; TCRdb keeps only in-frame clonotypes and omits some of them. Of 120,000 or so clones in the sample, more than 70% are singletons; the top ten hold about 3%. V was pared by 4 bases and J by 2 bases, with 21 bases between. Germline CDR1 is MDHEN and CDR2 is SYDVKM. The CDR3 totals 17 residues. This chain joins TRBV28 and TRBJ2-7; unclear D gene. Sequences were obtained from peripheral blood. This clonotype was obtained from a woman aged 45-59 years with acute or convalescent COVID-19. As DNA, the CDR3 is TGTGCCAGCAGTTATACACCCCTCTTGGCGGTAGCCTACGAGCAGTACTTC. It encodes CASSYTPLLAVAYEQYF.